One sample yielded the 21 T cell receptor beta chains listed below, sequenced in a study of OX40 agonist ivuxolimab in advanced cancers. Receptor amplification or capture employed the immunoSEQ multiplex PCR assay. The source is immuneACCESS, and TCRdb retained only in-frame sequences with V and J called. Part of the clones is not carried over; for the studies checked, unresolved V genes explain less than half of this, and the remainder is unexplained. Here the sample has 80,000 or so clones; roughly 89% occur a single time. The ten largest clones add up to under 0.7% of the sample. The sequencing used CD4+ or CD8+ T cells sorted from blood, collected in a trial of the OX40 agonist ivuxolimab. The receptors come from an adult with an advanced solid tumor such as melanoma, head and neck, liver or kidney cancer.

V is TRBV15 and J is TRBJ2-1; 8 bases agree with TRBD1. Germline V gives CDR1 LNHNV, CDR2 YYDKDF (reference sequence). The CDR3 contains 12 residues. V lost 8 bases and J lost 7; bases outside the gene matches: 4. The CDR3 DNA is TGTGCCACCCAAGGACAGGGTAATGAGCAGTTCTTC. It translates to CATQGQGNEQFF. The complete variable domain, with remaining parts taken from reference TRBV15 and TRBJ2-1, reads DAMVIQNPRYQVTQFGKPVTLSCSQTLNHNVMYWYQQKSSQAPKLLFHYYDKDFNNEADTPDNFQSRRPNTSFCFLDIRSPGLGDTAMYLCATQGQGNEQFFGPGTRLTVL.

The V and J genes are TRBV10-1 and TRBJ2-5; TRBD1 matches 8 bases. Looked up from germline, CDR1 is WNHNN and CDR2 is SYGVQD (reference sequence). V lost 3 bases, J lost 5 bases, and 8 bases stayed unmatched. The CDR3 sequence is 15 residues long. This CDR3 is CASSDPGTGLETQYF. The CDR3 nucleotides read TGCGCCAGCAGTGACCCTGGGACAGGTCTGGAGACCCAGTACTTC.

The V gene is TRBV30, the J gene TRBJ2-1; D possibly matches TRBD1 or TRBD2 (6 bases each). The CDR3 covers 15 residues. CDR1 and CDR2 from the germline V gene are GTSNPN and SVGIG (reference sequence). With 0 bases removed from V and 6 bases from J, the gap between germline ends came to 15 bases. CDR3 sequence (DNA): TGTGCCTGGAGTGTTGGGGGGCAAATTCGCAATGAGCAGTTCTTC. It encodes CAWSVGGQIRNEQFF.

This clone was counted once. This rearrangement joins TRBV5-1 to TRBJ1-1, with a possible D match to TRBD1 (6 bases). There are 17 residues in the CDR3. Trimming pared 2 bases from V and 3 bases from J, leaving 20 bases between. CDR1 and CDR2 from the germline V gene are SGHRS and YFSETQ. CDR3 in DNA: TGCGCCAGCAGCTTTAACGTCCCAGGGGTGGGCGACACTGAAGCTTTCTTT. Translation: CASSFNVPGVGDTEAFF.

This sequence joins TRBV19 and TRBJ2-2, with 9 bases identical to TRBD1. The germline CDR1 and CDR2 sequences are LNHDA and SQIVND (reference sequence). Unmatched junction bases numbered 6, after V lost 4 bases and J lost 3 bases. The CDR3 covers 16 residues. CDR3 in amino acids: CASSKGQGFDTGELFF. As DNA, the CDR3 is TGTGCCAGTAGTAAGGGACAGGGTTTTGACACCGGGGAGCTGTTTTTT.

This chain uses TRBV5-4 with TRBJ2-3, with 12 bases lining up with TRBD2. CDR1 is SGHNT and CDR2 is YYREEE in the germline V gene (reference sequence). After removal of 2 bases from V and 0 bases from J, the junction contained 4 bases not matched to a gene. CDR3 size: 17 residues. Here the CDR3 reads CASSLGLAGQSTDTQYF. CDR3 sequence (DNA): TGTGCCAGCAGCTTAGGACTAGCGGGGCAAAGCACAGATACGCAGTATTTT.

The chain carries TRBV6-1 and TRBJ2-1; 11 bases are shared with TRBD2. Germline V CDR1 and CDR2: MNHNS, SASEGT. The CDR3 has 15 amino acids. Trimming took 7 bases from V and 7 from J; bases not matched to a gene: 9. In DNA, the CDR3 is TGTGCCAGCAACCAACTAGCGGGAGTGAGGAATGAGCAGTTCTTC. Translating gives CASNQLAGVRNEQFF.

A remark on this clone: Because the CDR3 is missing its conserved closing phenylalanine or tryptophan, this is likely a read error. The J gene is TRBJ1-2, the V gene TRBV7-9; TRBD1 might be the D (6 bases). Germline CDR1 SEHNR, CDR2 FQNEAQ (reference sequence). The V end was cut by 5 bases, the J end by 5 bases, with 9 bases between. CDR3 size: 12 residues. CDR3 amino acids: CASSRTDYGYTI. The CDR3 nucleotides are TGTGCCAGCAGCCGGACAGATTATGGCTACACCATC.

This chain uses TRBV30 with TRBJ2-5; no clear D gene. The V end lost 2 bases, the J end lost 3 bases, and 4 bases lay between the germline ends. The length of the CDR3 is 11 residues. Germline V gene data show CDR1 as GTSNPN and CDR2 as SVGIG (reference sequence). The CDR3 protein is CAWSHKETQYF. The CDR3 DNA reads TGTGCCTGGAGTCATAAAGAGACCCAGTACTTC.

The J gene is TRBJ1-1, the V gene TRBV5-8; D remains unclear. This CDR3 has 15 residues. CDR1 is SGHTS, CDR2 YDEGEE, per germline. V was shortened by 0 bases and J by 1 base, with 10 bases between the two germline ends. CDR3 residues: CASSLGAGPNTEAFF. CDR3 nucleotides: TGTGCCAGCAGCTTGGGGGCCGGTCCGAACACTGAAGCTTTCTTT.

The genes are TRBV19 and TRBJ1-1, with 10 positions matching TRBD1. Germline assignment: CDR1 LNHDA and CDR2 SQIVND (reference sequence). V lost 1 base, J lost 10 bases, and 6 bases stayed unmatched. The CDR3 length is 14 residues. Here the CDR3 DNA reads TGTGCCAGTAGTATAGCGGGACAGGGGTTTTCAGCTTTCTTT. It specifies CASSIAGQGFSAFF.

This clone was counted only a few times. Other DNA sequences of this sample code for an identical CDR3. The V call is TRBV19, the J call TRBJ2-3, with a weak D call TRBD2 (6 bases). From germline, CDR1 is LNHDA and CDR2 SQIVND (reference sequence). This CDR3 spans 12 amino acids. The V end lost 6 bases, the J end lost 6 bases, and 10 bases lay between the germline ends. The CDR3 sequence is CASSLGGDTQYF. The CDR3 coding sequence is TGTGCCAGTAGCCTAGGAGGGGATACGCAGTATTTT.

This rearrangement joins TRBV18 to TRBJ1-5; 9 positions match TRBD1. V gave up 6 bases and J gave up 2 bases; unmatched junction bases: 5. The CDR3 covers 15 residues. Germline assignment: CDR1 KGHSH and CDR2 LQKENI. The CDR3 region is CASSWTGDGNQPQHF. The CDR3 DNA is TGTGCCAGCTCCTGGACAGGGGATGGCAATCAGCCCCAGCATTTT.

The chain recombines TRBV12-5 with TRBJ2-3; D may be TRBD2 (6 bases). Trimming cost V 5 bases and J 0 bases, with 18 bases left between them. The CDR3 extends over 17 amino acids. The germline V gene has CDR1 LGHNT and CDR2 FRNRAP. The CDR3 DNA follows: TGTGCTAGTGGTCCCCGCGGGGAGCCTTCTAGCACAGATACGCAGTATTTT. Amino acid sequence: CASGPRGEPSSTDTQYF.

CDR3 sequence (DNA): TGTGCCTGGGGAGTGGGGACAGTTAGCAATCAGCCCCAGCATTTT. Translating it yields CAWGVGTVSNQPQHF. V and J are TRBV30 and TRBJ1-5, with TRBD1 identical over 7 bases. V lost 5 bases and J lost 0; bases outside the gene matches: 7. CDR1 GTSNPN and CDR2 SVGIG come from the germline V gene (reference sequence). The CDR3 totals 15 residues.

The chain is built from TRBV6-4 and TRBJ2-5; 9 nucleotides match TRBD1. This CDR3 spans 13 amino acids. Germline V CDR1 and CDR2: MRHNA, SNTAGT. Trimming removed 6 bases from V and 2 bases from J; junction bases left unmatched: 1. In nucleotides, the CDR3 is TGTGCCAGCAGGGACAGGGGACAAGAGACCCAGTACTTC. Protein product: CASRDRGQETQYF.

The genes are TRBV19 and TRBJ2-2; no firm D call. The germline CDR1 and CDR2 sequences are LNHDA and SQIVND (reference sequence). The length of the CDR3 is 15 residues. The ends were cut back, 2 bases at V and 4 bases at J, with 11 bases in the middle. CDR3 loop: CASSINHVRTGELFF. The CDR3 nucleotides are TGTGCCAGTAGTATAAACCACGTCCGCACCGGGGAGCTGTTTTTT.

This chain's CDR3 is CASGFGETQYF. The CDR3 DNA reads TGTGCCAGCGGTTTTGGGGAGACCCAGTACTTC. The chain employs TRBV9 and TRBJ2-5; D remains ambiguous. Trimming pared 7 bases from V and 5 bases from J, leaving 9 bases between. Germline V CDR1 and CDR2: SGDLS, YYNGEE. The CDR3 contains 11 residues.

The rearrangement links TRBV5-1 to TRBJ1-3, with D perhaps matching TRBD1 (6 bases). CDR3 length equals 15 residues. Germline-derived CDR1 and CDR2 are SGHRS and YFSETQ. V dropped 0 bases and J dropped 4 bases, with 11 bases sitting between them. CDR3 residues: CASSLDRGRGNTIYF. CDR3 DNA sequence: TGCGCCAGCAGCTTGGATAGGGGGAGAGGAAACACCATATATTTT. Drawing the rest from reference TRBV5-1 and TRBJ1-3, the complete variable domain is KAGVTQTPRYLIKTRGQQVTLSCSPISGHRSVSWYQQTPGQGLQFLFEYFSETQRNKGNFPGRFSGRQFSNSRSEMNVSTLELGDSALYLCASSLDRGRGNTIYFGEGSWLTVV.

The chain has TRBV19 and TRBJ2-2, with D perhaps being TRBD1 or TRBD2 (5 bases each). The CDR3 contains 15 residues. V gave up 3 bases and J gave up 6 bases, with 14 bases separating them. Germline assignment: CDR1 LNHDA and CDR2 SQIVND (reference sequence). This CDR3 is CASSMIGAVAGELFF. The CDR3 DNA reads TGTGCCAGTAGTATGATCGGGGCTGTCGCCGGGGAGCTGTTTTTT.

This chain joins TRBV6-6 and TRBJ1-1; D uncertain. The CDR3 extends over 12 amino acids. Trimming took off 2 bases at V and 3 bases at J, with 4 bases between the two ends. Germline V CDR1 and CDR2: MNHNY, SVGAGI (reference sequence). CDR3 in amino acids: CASSYRDTEAFF. CDR3 nucleotides: TGTGCCAGCAGTTACCGGGACACTGAAGCTTTCTTT.